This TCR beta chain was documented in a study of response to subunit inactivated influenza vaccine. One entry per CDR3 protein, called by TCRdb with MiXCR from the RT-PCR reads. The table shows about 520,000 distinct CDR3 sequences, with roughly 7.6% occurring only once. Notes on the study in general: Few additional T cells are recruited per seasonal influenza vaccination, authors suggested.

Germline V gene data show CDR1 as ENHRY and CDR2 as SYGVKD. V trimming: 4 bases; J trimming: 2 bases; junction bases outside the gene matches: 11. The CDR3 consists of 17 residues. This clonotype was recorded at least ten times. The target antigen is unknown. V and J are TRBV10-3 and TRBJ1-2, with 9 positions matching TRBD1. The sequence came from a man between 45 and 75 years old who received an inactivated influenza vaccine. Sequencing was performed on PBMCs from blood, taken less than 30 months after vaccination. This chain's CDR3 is CAISGPGQGSLNYGYTF. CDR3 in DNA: TGTGCCATCAGTGGCCCGGGACAGGGTAGCTTAAACTATGGCTACACCTTC.